A selection of T cell receptor beta chains follows, all from one sample in a study of blood T cells in healthy people across ages. TCRdb called the 5' RACE reads again in MiXCR, with one record for every CDR3 protein. The table includes about 1.8 million distinct CDR3 sequences, roughly 52% detected once. Source material: blood. These receptors all stem from a woman in her thirties or forties in good health. Both conserved end residues are part of each CDR3. The order of the fields is D gene, clone size, J gene, V gene, CDR3 DNA, CDR3 protein. A D gene is named only where the DNA matches it firmly. The size field is filled for only some rows; it gives once, few, many or a size class.

>TRBD2|NA|TRBJ2-3|TRBV4-3
TGCGCCAGCAGCCAAGTTCGAGACGGGGGGTCTACCCTCTTAAGCACAGATACTCAGTATTTT
CASSQVRDGGSTLLSTDTQYF
>TRBD2|few|TRBJ2-3|TRBV9
TGTGCCAGCAGCCCTAGCGGGGCGGACACAGATACGCAGTATTTT
CASSPSGADTDTQYF
>TRBD1|NA|TRBJ1-1|TRBV12-3/TRBV12-4
TGTGCCAGCAGGAGGACAGGGTCGGGCGGGAACACTGAAGCTTTCTTT
CASRRTGSGGNTEAFF
>NA|NA|TRBJ2-1|TRBV6-5
TGTGCCAGCAGTGACCGTTTCGGGGGCTACAATGAGCAGTTCTTC
CASSDRFGGYNEQFF
>NA|few|TRBJ2-5|TRBV5-5
TGTGCCAGCAGCTTATCTGTTTGGGGGCAGAAAGAGACCCAGTACTTC
CASSLSVWGQKETQYF
>NA|few|TRBJ2-1|TRBV28
TGTGTCGTGGCGGGTACCTACAATGAGCAGTTCTTC
CVVAGTYNEQFF
>NA|few|TRBJ1-1|TRBV28
TGTGCCAGCAGCCCACGGACGGATTTGAACACTGAAGCTTTCTTT
CASSPRTDLNTEAFF
>NA|few|TRBJ1-2|TRBV6-2/TRBV6-3
TGTGCCAGCAGCCAGGGTTACTATGGCTACACCTTC
CASSQGYYGYTF
>NA|few|TRBJ1-4|TRBV20-1
TGCAGTGCTAGAGGAGACACTCGGGAAAAACTGTTTTTT
CSARGDTREKLFF
>NA|NA|TRBJ2-7|TRBV28
TGTGCCAGCAGTACCCCCACGGGACGGAACTCCTACGAGCAGTACTTC
CASSTPTGRNSYEQYF
>NA|NA|TRBJ1-2|TRBV5-1
TGCGCCAGCAGCCGGGACGGAGGGGTTGGTGGCTACACCTTC
CASSRDGGVGGYTF
>TRBD1|NA|TRBJ2-5|TRBV7-2
TGTGCCAGCAGCTTAGTGTCAGGGGGCAACCAAGAGACCCAGTACTTC
CASSLVSGGNQETQYF
>NA|NA|TRBJ2-5|TRBV2
TGTGCCAGCAGCGAGAATCGGGGGCCCCCCAAGACCCAGTACTTC
CASSENRGPPKTQYF
>NA|few|TRBJ2-3|TRBV3-1
TGTGCCAGCAGCCAACGATGGGGGGGCACAGATACGCAGTATTTT
CASSQRWGGTDTQYF
>TRBD1|NA|TRBJ2-1|TRBV7-9
TGTGCCAGCAGCCCTAACAGGGGCTTGGATGAGCAGTTCTTC
CASSPNRGLDEQFF
>NA|NA|TRBJ1-6|TRBV20-1
TGCAGTGCTCCCACGACGATCTATAATTCACCCCTCCACTTT
CSAPTTIYNSPLHF
>TRBD2|NA|TRBJ2-7|TRBV9
TGTGCCAGCAGCCCCCGGGACTACAAATACAATGAGCAGTACTTC
CASSPRDYKYNEQYF
>TRBD1|few|TRBJ2-7|TRBV7-8
TGTGCCAGCAGCTTAGCGCTGTGGTCGGGACAGATTTCCTACGAGCAGTACTTC
CASSLALWSGQISYEQYF
>TRBD2|few|TRBJ2-1|TRBV12-3/TRBV12-4
TGTGCCAGCAGACCTAGCGGGGGGGCTTCTGAGCAGTTCTTC
CASRPSGGASEQFF